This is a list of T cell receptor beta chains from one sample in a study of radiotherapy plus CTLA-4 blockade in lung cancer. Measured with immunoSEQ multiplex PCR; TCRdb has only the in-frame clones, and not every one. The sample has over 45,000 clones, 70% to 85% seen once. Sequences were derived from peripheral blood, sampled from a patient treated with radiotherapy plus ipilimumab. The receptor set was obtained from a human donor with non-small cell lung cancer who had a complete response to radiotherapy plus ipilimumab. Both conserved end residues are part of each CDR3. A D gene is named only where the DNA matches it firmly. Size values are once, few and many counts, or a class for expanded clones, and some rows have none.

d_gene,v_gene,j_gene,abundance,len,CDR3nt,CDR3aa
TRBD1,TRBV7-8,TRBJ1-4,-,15,TGTGCCAGCAGCTTAGGAGGAGGGGGCGGTGAAAAACTGTTTTTT,CASSLGGGGGEKLFF
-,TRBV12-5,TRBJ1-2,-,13,TGTGCTAGTGGGACAGCCACTAACTATGGCTACACCTTC,CASGTATNYGYTF
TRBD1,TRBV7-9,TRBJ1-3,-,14,TGTGCCAGCAGCGCGGGACAGAGAGGAAACACCATATATTTT,CASSAGQRGNTIYF
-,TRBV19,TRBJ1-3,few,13,TGTGCCAGTACCGACGACAGGAGGAACACCATATATTTT,CASTDDRRNTIYF
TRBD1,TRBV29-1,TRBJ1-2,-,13,TGCAGCGTCCTGGACAGGGGGGAGGGGGGTTTAGCCTTC,CSVLDRGEGGLAF
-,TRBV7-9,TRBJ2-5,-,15,TGTGCCAGCAGCTTATTAGCGGCCCTGGGAGAGACCCAGTACTTC,CASSLLAALGETQYF
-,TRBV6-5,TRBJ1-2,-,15,TGTGCCAGCAGTTACTCCCATCAGGGATTTTATGGCTACACCTTC,CASSYSHQGFYGYTF
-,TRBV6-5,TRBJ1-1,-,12,TGTGCCAGCAGGGGGAGTTACACTGAAGCTTTCTTT,CASRGSYTEAFF
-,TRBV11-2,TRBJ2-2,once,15,TGTGCCAGCAGCATCGAGGCCGGGAACACCGGGGAGCTGTTTTTT,CASSIEAGNTGELFF
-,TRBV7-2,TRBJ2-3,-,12,TGTGCCAGCAGCTTATTCATTGATACGCAGTATTTT,CASSLFIDTQYF
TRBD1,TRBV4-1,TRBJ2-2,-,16,TGCGCCAGCAGCCGAAGCGGGACAGGGGAGACCGGGGAGCTGTTTTTT,CASSRSGTGETGELFF
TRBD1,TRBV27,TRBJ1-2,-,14,TGTGCCAGCAGTTTATCGGGACAGGGCTATGGCTACACCTTC,CASSLSGQGYGYTF
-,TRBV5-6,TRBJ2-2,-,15,TGTGCCAGCAGCTGGGGGGGCGGGGAACCCGGGGAGCTGTTTTTT,CASSWGGGEPGELFF
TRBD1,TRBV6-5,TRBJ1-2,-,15,TGTGCCAGCAGTTACTCTTCCCAGGGGGCCGATGGCTACACCTTC,CASSYSSQGADGYTF
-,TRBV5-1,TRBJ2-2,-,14,TGCGCCAGCAGCACGCAGTCCGGGACCGGGGAGCTGTTTTTT,CASSTQSGTGELFF
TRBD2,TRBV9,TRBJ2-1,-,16,TGTGCCAGCAGCGGTAGCGGGGCGGACACCTACAATGAGCAGTTCTTC,CASSGSGADTYNEQFF
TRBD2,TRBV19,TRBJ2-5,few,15,TGTGCCAGTAGTAAACCCGGGAGGCTTGGAGAGACCCAGTACTTC,CASSKPGRLGETQYF
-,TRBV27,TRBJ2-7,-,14,TGTGCCAGCAGTTTACGAGGGTACCCCTACGAGCAGTACTTC,CASSLRGYPYEQYF
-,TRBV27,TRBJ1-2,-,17,TGTGCCAGCAGTCGACGCTTTCTGGCAGGGTCTAACTATGGCTACACCTTC,CASSRRFLAGSNYGYTF
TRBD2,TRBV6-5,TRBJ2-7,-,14,TGTGCCAGCAGTCCTAGTCGGGGGGTACCCGAGCAGTACTTC,CASSPSRGVPEQYF
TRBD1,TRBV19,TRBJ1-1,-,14,TGTGCCAGTAGGGAAGGGGGCAAGAACACTGAAGCTTTCTTT,CASREGGKNTEAFF
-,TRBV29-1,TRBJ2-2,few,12,TGCAGCGTTTTGACAGATGGCGGGGAGCTGTTTTTT,CSVLTDGGELFF
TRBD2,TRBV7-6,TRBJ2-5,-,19,TGTGCCAGCAGCTTTAGACCGGGACGGACTAGCGGGGACCAAGAGACCCAGTACTTC,CASSFRPGRTSGDQETQYF
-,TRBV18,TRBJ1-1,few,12,TGTGCCAGCTCACCCTCAGGGGCTGAAGCTTTCTTT,CASSPSGAEAFF
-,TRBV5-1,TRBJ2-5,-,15,TGCGCCAGCAGCGATACCGGGACTCACGTTGAGACCCAGTACTTC,CASSDTGTHVETQYF
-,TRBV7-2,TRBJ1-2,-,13,TGTGCCAGCAGCTACACAGTAAACTATGGCTACACCTTC,CASSYTVNYGYTF
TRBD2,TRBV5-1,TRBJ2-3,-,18,TGCGCCAGCAGCTTGATTCCATTAGCGGGGGGGCCTATAGATACGCAGTATTTT,CASSLIPLAGGPIDTQYF
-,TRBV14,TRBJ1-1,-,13,TGTGCCAGCAGCTGGCGGATGAACACTGAAGCTTTCTTT,CASSWRMNTEAFF
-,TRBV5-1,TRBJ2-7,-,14,TGCGCCAGCAGCTTATCACCGAGCTCCTACGAGCAGTACTTC,CASSLSPSSYEQYF
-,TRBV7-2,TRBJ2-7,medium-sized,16,TGTGCCAGCAGCTCGTCAGGCGAGACAGCCTCCTACGAGCAGTACTTC,CASSSSGETASYEQYF
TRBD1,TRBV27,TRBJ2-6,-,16,TGTGCCAGCAGTTGGACAGGGGGCGGTGGGGCCAACGTCCTGACTTTC,CASSWTGGGGANVLTF
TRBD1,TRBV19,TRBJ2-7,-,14,TGTGCCAGTAGTGGCCGGGACAGGGACCACGAGCAGTACTTC,CASSGRDRDHEQYF
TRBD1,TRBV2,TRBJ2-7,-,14,TGTGCCAGCAAACTTTCGGGACAGCTTTACGAGCAGTACTTC,CASKLSGQLYEQYF
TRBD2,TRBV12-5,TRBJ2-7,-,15,TGTGCTAGTGGTTTGGTGACTAGCGGTTCAGACGAGCAGTACTTC,CASGLVTSGSDEQYF
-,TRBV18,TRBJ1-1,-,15,TGTGCCAGCTCACCGGAGGGAGAGTGGTTCACTGAAGCTTTCTTT,CASSPEGEWFTEAFF
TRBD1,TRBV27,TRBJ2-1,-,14,TGTGCCAGCACTGACCAGGGGGCGCGAAATGAGCAGTTCTTC,CASTDQGARNEQFF
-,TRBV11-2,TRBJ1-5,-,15,TGTGCCAGCAGCCCAGATGGGGGGAGCAATCAGCCCCAGCATTTT,CASSPDGGSNQPQHF
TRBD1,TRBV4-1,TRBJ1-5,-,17,TGCGCCAGCAGCCAAGATCGAGGACAGGGGAGTCATCAGCCCCAGCATTTT,CASSQDRGQGSHQPQHF
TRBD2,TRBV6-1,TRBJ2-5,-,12,TGTGCCAGCGGGAGGGGAACGGAGACCCAGTACTTC,CASGRGTETQYF
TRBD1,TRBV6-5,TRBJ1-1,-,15,TGTGCCAGCAGTTACACTACAGGGGAGGACACTGAAGCTTTCTTT,CASSYTTGEDTEAFF
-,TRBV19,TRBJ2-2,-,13,TGTGCCAGTAGTATTTCGGACACCGGGGAGCTGTTTTTT,CASSISDTGELFF
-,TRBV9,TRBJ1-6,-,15,TGTGCCAGCAGCGTAGGGGCAGGGTATAATTCACCCCTCCACTTT,CASSVGAGYNSPLHF
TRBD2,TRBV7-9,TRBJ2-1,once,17,TGTGCCAGCAGCGTTTGGGCCGGGACTAGCGCCCCAAATGAGCAGTTCTTC,CASSVWAGTSAPNEQFF
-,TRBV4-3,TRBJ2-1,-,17,TGCGCCAGCAGCCAAGAAGGATTAGCGGAAACCTACAATGAGCAGTTCTTC,CASSQEGLAETYNEQFF
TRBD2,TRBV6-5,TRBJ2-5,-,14,TGTGCCAGCACCAGGCTAGCGGGAGGAGAGACCCAGTACTTC,CASTRLAGGETQYF
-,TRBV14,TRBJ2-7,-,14,TGTGCCAGCAGCCTACTTGGGCCACCCTACGAGCAGTACTTC,CASSLLGPPYEQYF
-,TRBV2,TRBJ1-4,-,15,TGTGCCAGCATAGGGGAGGCGACAACTAATGAAAAACTGTTTTTT,CASIGEATTNEKLFF
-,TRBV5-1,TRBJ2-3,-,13,TGCGCCAGCAGCGAGATCAGGCAAGATACGCAGTATTTT,CASSEIRQDTQYF
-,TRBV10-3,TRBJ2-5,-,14,TGTGCCATCAGTGGTGACAAGGCCGTGAAGACCCAGTACTTC,CAISGDKAVKTQYF
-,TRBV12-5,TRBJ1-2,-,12,TGTGCTAGTGGTTTGGCCGTCTATGGCTACACCTTC,CASGLAVYGYTF
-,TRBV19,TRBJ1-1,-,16,TGTGCCAGTAGGTCAGGGGTCTCGACTTCGAACACTGAAGCTTTCTTT,CASRSGVSTSNTEAFF